The 6 T cell receptor beta chains below come from one sample, sequenced in a study of tumor-infiltrating lymphocytes in primary liver carcinoma. The authors made TCR beta cDNA from 500 ng total RNA with a constant-region primer. Slightly modified ARM-PCR, run as three nested multiplex PCR rounds, produced the TCR beta libraries. It was with TRBV1-TRBV30 forward primers and a C-beta reverse primer that the first two PCR rounds were run, at roughly 10 cycles each. One entry per CDR3 protein results from TCRdb running MiXCR on the multiplex PCR reads. Altogether about 200,000 distinct CDR3 sequences are present, around three fifths being singletons, with the ten largest covering roughly 7%. The authors took blood RNA from unsorted whole blood and also extracted germline DNA. The sequenced sample was peripheral blood. These receptor sequences come from a woman in her fifties or sixties with primary liver carcinoma and hepatitis B virus infection.

A note on this clonotype: One end of the junction fails to match germline, which may point to a read error. The CDR3 coding sequence is TGTGCTAGCCGCTTAGATCCGGGAGCAATCTATGGTTACACCTTC. Protein: CASRLDPGAIYGYTF. The J gene is TRBJ1-2, the V gene TRBV11-2; D is ambiguous. Germline-derived CDR1 and CDR2 are SGHAT and FQNNGV. CDR3 size: 15 residues.

On this clonotype itself: The conserved phenylalanine or tryptophan normally closing the CDR3 is absent here, so this likely arose from a read error. V usage is TRBV28 and J usage is TRBJ2-5, with 7 nucleotides matching TRBD1. J was trimmed by 3 bases and V by 3 bases; bases with no gene match: 10. The CDR3 covers 16 residues. Per germline, CDR1 MDHEN and CDR2 SYDVKM. CDR3 protein: CASSFVSGTDKETQYS. DNA of the CDR3: TGTGCCAGCAGTTTTGTATCCGGGACAGACAAAGAGACCCAGTACTCC.

The chain has TRBV5-6 and TRBJ2-7; 7 bases line up with TRBD1. With V trimmed by 2 bases and J by 3 bases, 8 bases remained unmatched. This CDR3 contains 15 residues. Germline CDR1 and CDR2: SGHDT and YYEEEE. CDR3 in amino acids: CASSFRGTAFYEQYF. The CDR3 coding sequence is TGTGCCAGCAGCTTCAGAGGGACAGCTTTCTACGAGCAGTACTTC.

This chain connects TRBV12-3 or TRBV12-4 to TRBJ1-2, with 8 bases matching TRBD1. This CDR3 spans 12 amino acids. The junction had 4 bases not matched to a gene; V was cut back by 7 bases and J by 6 bases. This chain's CDR3 is CASKDRGNGYTF. For the CDR3, the DNA is TGTGCCAGCAAAGACAGGGGAAATGGCTACACCTTC.

Concerning this clonotype itself: The conserved phenylalanine or tryptophan is not found at the CDR3 terminus, so this likely reflects a read error. The V gene is TRBV11-2, the J gene TRBJ1-1; no clear D gene. V was pared by 5 bases and J by 10 bases, with 11 bases between. The V gene's germline CDR1 is SGHAT and CDR2 FQNNGV. This CDR3 has 11 amino acids. The CDR3 sequence is CASSDQIPAFS. The DNA of the CDR3 is TGTGCCAGCAGCGACCAAATACCAGCTTTCTCT.

This clonotype was observed at least ten times. This sequence joins TRBV6-6 and TRBJ1-2; 10 bases agree with TRBD1. In germline, CDR1 is MNHNY, CDR2 SVGAGI (reference sequence). This CDR3 comprises 18 residues. V trimming: 6 bases; J trimming: 1 base; junction bases outside the gene matches: 14. The DNA of the CDR3 is TGTGCCAGCAGGCTACTGGGGGACAGGGGTCGACATAACTATGGCTACACCTTC. Its protein product is CASRLLGDRGRHNYGYTF.